This T cell receptor beta chain was identified during a study of cytomegalovirus exposure and HLA in healthy donors. The overall study: The approximately 120 validation repertoires were reported in a later analysis to have been generated on the same platform as the roughly 700 first-cohort repertoires. Study outcomes and limitations: Some TCR beta chains (roughly 160 of them) were listed as cytomegalovirus-associated. In a later analysis, first-cohort TCR clusters were found to tend to co-occur in the 120 or so validation repertoires.

For this clone: Antigen specificity is unknown.

The data were produced by immunoSEQ multiplex PCR, yet TCRdb's version contains in-frame clones alone and is incomplete. The repertoire holds tens of thousands of clones, with 90% to 95% as singletons. The CDR3 extends over 13 amino acids. Between the trimmed V and J ends, which lost 3 bases and 5 bases, there was a span of 14 bases. In germline, CDR1 is SQVTM, CDR2 ANQGSEA. Donors came from a validation cohort of over 100 subjects, distinct from the first 666-subject cohort. Sequenced sample: PBMCs. The J gene is TRBJ2-7, the V gene TRBV29-1; tentatively, D is TRBD2 (6 bases). The TCR comes from a man aged 18 to 30 in good health and CMV-seronegative. The CDR3 region is CSVDGTLGDEQYF. CDR3 DNA sequence: TGCAGCGTTGATGGGACTTTGGGGGACGAGCAGTACTTC.